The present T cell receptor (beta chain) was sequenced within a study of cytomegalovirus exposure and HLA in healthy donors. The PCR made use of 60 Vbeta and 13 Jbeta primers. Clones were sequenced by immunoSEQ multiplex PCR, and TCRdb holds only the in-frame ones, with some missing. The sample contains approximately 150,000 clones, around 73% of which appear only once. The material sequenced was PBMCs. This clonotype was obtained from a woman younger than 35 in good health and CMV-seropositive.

DNA of the CDR3: TGTGCCAGCAGCTGGGGGACACTGTCCAATGAGCAGTTCTTC. Translating gives CASSWGTLSNEQFF. This chain connects TRBV11-3 to TRBJ2-1; the D gene is possibly TRBD1 (6 bases). Germline V gives CDR1 SGHNT, CDR2 YENEEA. V shed 4 bases and J shed 6 bases, with 13 bases lying between them. This CDR3 is 14 amino acids long.